This TCR beta chain was recovered during a study of blood T cells in healthy people across ages (dated by TCRdb to between 2014 and 2017). Context from the whole study: In model experiments, template switching captured about one uniquely barcoded TCR beta cDNA molecule for every two T cells. To track age-related changes in TCR beta repertoire diversity, the study relied on deep sequencing normalized with unique cDNA molecular identifiers. Four age groups were formed from the donors: young (average roughly 15 years), middle-aged (just under 40), aged (about 62) and long-lived (82). Using the same blood draw, the study looked at two additional independent replicas of 1 million unique cDNA reads for two donors, one aged 18 to 30 and the other aged 80 or older.

The library was prepared using 5' RACE. The sequencing machine was an Illumina HiSeq 2500. The second PCR ran for roughly 6 to 11 cycles and used a J-beta primer mix along with a sample-barcoded 5' primer. A unique molecular identifier was introduced onto each TCR beta cDNA molecule by a template-switch 5' adaptor carrying 12 random nucleotides. At least 3 million CDR3-containing paired-end reads were obtained from each sample. All of the RNA was converted into first-strand cDNA using the Mint cDNA synthesis kit, with a TRBC-specific oligonucleotide serving as the primer. All cDNA was treated with uracil-DNA glycosylase and then went through a first 18-cycle PCR with the universal primers M1SS and BC2_uni_R. The original methods were these. Each sample was normalized by randomly selecting 1 million high-quality reads, each carrying a distinct molecular identifier. Reads sharing molecular identifiers were discarded rather than binned into consensus sequences. MiTCR, run with a Q25 quality threshold and the strictest error-elimination algorithm, handled CDR3 identification, clonotype clustering and error correction. A nonparametric unseen species model with Euler transformation was used to estimate a lower bound on total TCR beta diversity. Using fastp trimming at Q25 and MiXCR clonotype assembly, TCRdb reanalyzed the public sequencing data and kept in-frame beta chains. Entries are consolidated by CDR3 protein sequence, retaining the most common genes and DNA. The V and J calls shown here were made by TCRdb, not taken from the authors' results. The sample data list hundreds of thousands of distinct CDR3 sequences, and nearly 25% of these were observed just once. Jointly, the top ten make up roughly 10% of the sample.

Study-wide conclusions, independent of this receptor: The CMV infection status of donors was not known, potentially confounding age-related changes in expanded clonotypes. Estimates of total diversity based on one million sequenced T cells were considered lower bounds and underestimates. The percentage of naive T cells measured by flow cytometry correlated strongly with observed TCR beta diversity. Conclusive comparison of naive and antigen-experienced compartments was prevented by the profiling of bulk unsorted PBMCs. As age increased, observed TCR beta diversity per million T cells dropped in a roughly linear way, and a significant reduction was already evident by age 40. Compared with the aged group, more naive CD4+ T cells, fewer expanded clones and increased TCR diversity were shown by the long-lived group, suggesting age selection.

Note on this clonotype: Its antigen specificity is not known. Base qualities are not at hand, and no much larger clone is one base apart.

Reading the germline V gene gives CDR1 SQVTM and CDR2 ANQGSEA. The V end loses 4 bases and the J end loses 3 bases, and a stretch of 12 bases separates them. Measured from the cysteine to the phenylalanine, the CDR3 is 13 residues long. Kept here is only the CDR3 DNA, which spans 39 bases and is read in frame from base 1. Donors were 39 systemically healthy Caucasian individuals from Russia aged 6 to 90 years. Around 9.8 milliliters of peripheral blood were collected from each donor into EDTA-treated Vacutainer tubes. Ficoll-Paque density-gradient centrifugation was used to isolate PBMCs, with at least 6.5 million obtained per sample. Trizol reagent was used to extract total RNA from the PBMCs, yielding at least 5.5 micrograms per sample. For every donor, an aliquot of PBMCs went through flow cytometry to measure the percentages of naive CD45RAhigh/CD27high T cells. These data also featured in a second study, about T cells of mothers and their children. As the second paper documents: Nine systemically healthy Caucasian individuals, comprising three mothers and their six children, were included as donors. cDNA synthesis used all of the extracted RNA, with roughly 1.6 ug of RNA in each 15 ul reaction. In the second PCR, sample barcodes and 2-4 random nucleotides were introduced via the M1S primer. Over 10 million TCR beta CDR3 reads came from each mother, compared with some 3 million reads from each child. Thymic selection similarly shapes TCR recombination output in related and unrelated pairs, with minor effect from inherited differences. Normalized repertoire overlap in related mother-child pairs was always slightly higher than in unrelated mother-child pairs, but the difference was never significant. Persistent microchimeric T cell clones were not detected, at a sensitivity of approximately 98 clones per million clonotypes. In the study, deep NGS was used to compare the TCR beta repertoires of mothers and children, and features distinguishing related mother-child pairs from unrelated individuals were sought. Mothers averaged about 37 +/- 4 years of age and children averaged around 10 +/- 4 years. After adapter ligation with NEBNext reagents, the libraries were sequenced on Illumina HiSeq 2000 with 100+100 nt paired-end reads. To prevent cross-contamination, the mother and child libraries were prepared a month apart and were sequenced in separate runs. Between roughly 450,000 and 2,000,000 distinct TCR beta clonotypes were identified per donor. Naive TCR beta clonotypes were estimated from low-frequency clonotypes matched to each donor's FACS-determined naive share, without sorting.

The chain is made from TRBV29-1 and TRBJ1-1, with the identity of the D gene unclear. The receptor's source is a boy younger than 18 in good health. Sequencing used blood. The encoded CDR3 is CSVVRRLDTEAFF. The sequenced DNA: TGCAGCGTTGTTCGGCGCCTGGACACTGAAGCTTTCTTT.